The 30 T cell receptor beta chains listed next were all sequenced from one sample in a study of identical twins. TCRdb itself ran the 5' RACE reads through MiXCR, one entry per CDR3 protein. There are roughly 250,000 distinct CDR3 sequences in the sample; 7.5% occur only once, and less than 6.5% lies in the top ten. These same data were also listed under a study on yellow fever vaccine responses in identical twins.

Sequences were obtained from CD8+ T cells sorted from blood. The source of these receptors is a woman aged 18-30 years in good health.

The chain employs TRBV19 and TRBJ2-1; D is tentatively TRBD1 or TRBD2 (6 bases each). Deletions cut 3 bases from V and 4 bases from J, with 16 bases between. The CDR3 is 16 amino acids. Germline-derived CDR1 and CDR2 are LNHDA and SQIVND (reference sequence). The CDR3, as DNA: TGTGCCAGTAGTATCGGGCAAGGGGGGACTTACAATGAGCAGTTCTTC. Its translation: CASSIGQGGTYNEQFF.

The V gene is TRBV9, the J gene TRBJ2-1; 7 bases line up with TRBD2. The germline V gene encodes CDR1 SGDLS and CDR2 YYNGEE. The CDR3 is 15 amino acids. Unmatched junction bases numbered 10, after V lost 4 bases and J lost 6 bases. This chain's CDR3 is CASSPFSGGSNEQFF. DNA of the CDR3: TGTGCCAGCAGCCCGTTCAGTGGCGGGAGCAATGAGCAGTTCTTC.

J is TRBJ2-7 and V is TRBV7-9, with a weak D call TRBD2 (6 bases). This CDR3 contains 14 residues. V was cut by 6 bases and J by 3 bases, with 15 bases left in between. Per the germline V gene, CDR1 is SEHNR and CDR2 is FQNEAQ (reference sequence). CDR3 sequence: CASREGTGGYEQYF. Here the CDR3 DNA reads TGTGCCAGCAGAGAGGGGACCGGGGGCTACGAGCAGTACTTC.

This clonotype was detected many times. The gene calls are TRBV6-1 and TRBJ2-7, with 10 bases fitting TRBD1. CDR1 is MNHNS and CDR2 is SASEGT in the germline V gene. Trimming removed 4 bases from V and 2 bases from J; junction bases left unmatched: 2. CDR3 length: 14 residues. CDR3 loop: CASSGGTGAYEQYF. The CDR3 DNA follows: TGTGCCAGCAGTGGAGGGACAGGGGCCTACGAGCAGTACTTC.

This clonotype was recorded once. The gene calls are TRBV20-1 and TRBJ2-1; D is ambiguous. Per germline, CDR1 DFQATT and CDR2 SNEGSKA (reference sequence). This CDR3 region has 16 residues. V lost 0 bases, J lost 0 bases, and 12 bases lay in between. The CDR3 sequence: CSARDQWRTSYNEQFF. CDR3 coding DNA: TGCAGTGCTAGAGATCAGTGGAGAACCTCCTACAATGAGCAGTTCTTC.

This chain uses TRBV7-9 with TRBJ2-1; 8 nucleotides agree with TRBD1. Germline V gene data show CDR1 as SEHNR and CDR2 as FQNEAQ (reference sequence). V shed 3 bases, J shed 8 bases, and the junction held 9 bases outside the gene matches. This CDR3 is built from 15 residues. The CDR3 DNA reads as TGTGCCAGCAGCTTGTCCGACAGGGGTAGCTATGAGCAGTTCTTC. Protein: CASSLSDRGSYEQFF.

J is TRBJ1-2 and V is TRBV15; 8 bases align to TRBD1. The CDR3 is 16 amino acids. The V and J ends lost 0 bases and 3 bases, in that order; junction bases with no gene match: 6. Germline CDR1 reads LNHNV; CDR2 reads YYDKDF (reference sequence). CDR3 region: CATSRDIGQGYYGYTF. The CDR3 DNA reads TGTGCCACCAGCAGAGATATCGGACAGGGATACTATGGCTACACCTTC.

The V call is TRBV29-1, the J call TRBJ2-7, with D unresolved. This CDR3 spans 11 amino acids. V lost 4 bases to trimming and J lost 3 bases, with 7 bases between them. Germline V lookup: CDR1 SQVTM, CDR2 ANQGSEA. The CDR3 nucleotides read TGCAGCGTTGTAGTCCTCTACGAGCAGTACTTC. Its protein product is CSVVVLYEQYF.

This clonotype was recorded many times. The rearrangement links TRBV3-1 to TRBJ1-5, with 7 bases matching TRBD1. The V and J ends lost 3 bases and 4 bases, in that order; junction bases with no gene match: 9. This CDR3 region has 16 residues. Germline V gene lookup returns CDR1 LGHDT and CDR2 YNNKEL (reference sequence). The CDR3 sequence: CASSQRARDSNQPQHF. Here the CDR3 DNA reads TGTGCCAGCAGCCAGAGAGCCCGGGACAGTAATCAGCCCCAGCATTTT. The complete variable domain, with remaining parts taken from reference TRBV3-1 and TRBJ1-5, reads DTAVSQTPKYLVTQMGNDKSIKCEQNLGHDTMYWYKQDSKKFLKIMFSYNNKELIINETVPNRFSPKSPDKAHLNLHINSLELGDSAVYFCASSQRARDSNQPQHFGDGTRLSIL.

This clonotype was seen ten or more times. The chain combines TRBV3-1 with TRBJ2-1; TRBD2 matches at 12 bases. The CDR3 is made up of 15 amino acids. Germline V gene lookup returns CDR1 LGHDT and CDR2 YNNKEL (reference sequence). The V and J ends lost 5 bases and 8 bases, in that order; junction bases with no gene match: 7. Here the CDR3 reads CASSALAGGQDEQFF. The CDR3 nucleotides read TGTGCCAGCAGCGCCCTAGCGGGGGGGCAGGATGAGCAGTTCTTC.

This clonotype came up many times. The chain employs TRBV4-1 and TRBJ2-1; no definite D call. The V end was cut by 2 bases, the J end by 9 bases, with 8 bases between. Germline CDR1 reads MGHRA; CDR2 reads YSYEKL. CDR3 length: 12 amino acids. As DNA, the CDR3 is TGCGCCAGCAGCCAACGAACTTTTGAGCAGTTCTTC. Translating gives CASSQRTFEQFF.

This clonotype appeared many times. This rearrangement joins TRBV7-9 to TRBJ2-5, with D tentatively TRBD2 (5 bases). V lost 5 bases to trimming and J lost 2 bases, with 12 bases between them. CDR3 length: 14 residues. Germline CDR1 is SEHNR and CDR2 is FQNEAQ (reference sequence). CDR3 nucleotides: TGTGCCAGCAGCCATAACGGGGTACAAGAGACCCAGTACTTC. Amino acid sequence: CASSHNGVQETQYF.

This clonotype appeared a few times. The rearrangement links TRBV5-1 to TRBJ2-3, with D possibly being TRBD1 or TRBD2 (5 bases each). The CDR3 is 16 amino acids. The V gene lost 0 bases and the J gene lost 6 bases, with 17 bases spanning the gap. Germline V gene sequence: CDR1 SGHRS, CDR2 YFSETQ. The CDR3 nucleotides read TGCGCCAGCAGCTTGGCCGGGGCCATCCTGAGGGATACGCAGTATTTT. The encoded protein is CASSLAGAILRDTQYF.

Ten or more counts support this clonotype. V and J are TRBV29-1 and TRBJ1-1; TRBD1 aligns across 7 bases. V shed 6 bases and J 0 bases; nucleotides not matched to a gene: 19. CDR1 SQVTM and CDR2 ANQGSEA come from the germline V gene. The length of the CDR3 is 18 residues. CDR3 DNA: TGCAGCGTCCGCGGAAGGGAGGTGGAGGGGGCTTTGAACACTGAAGCTTTCTTT. It translates to CSVRGREVEGALNTEAFF.

This clonotype was seen more than once but under ten times. The V gene is TRBV20-1, the J gene TRBJ2-1, with D perhaps matching TRBD1 (6 bases). CDR1 is DFQATT and CDR2 is SNEGSKA in the germline V gene (reference sequence). V lost 6 bases and J 7 bases, leaving 22 bases between the germline ends. CDR3 length equals 15 residues. CDR3 residues: CSAPTQGRGLNEQFF. The CDR3 nucleotides read TGCAGTGCCCCTACACAGGGAAGGGGGTTGAATGAGCAGTTCTTC.

This clonotype has only a few counts. This chain uses TRBV20-1 with TRBJ2-1, with 14 positions matching TRBD2. Germline CDR1 and CDR2: DFQATT and SNEGSKA (reference sequence). The CDR3 totals 17 residues. The CDR3 sequence is CAQKGGLAGAKYNEQFF. CDR3 sequence (DNA): TGCGCCCAAAAGGGGGGACTAGCGGGGGCCAAGTACAATGAGCAGTTCTTC.

This clonotype was seen repeatedly, ten times or more. This chain joins TRBV24-1 and TRBJ1-2; D unresolved. This CDR3 is 11 amino acids long. Deletions cut 3 bases from V and 7 bases from J, with 5 bases between. The germline gives CDR1 KGHDR, CDR2 SFDVKD. The CDR3 spells CATSDGPGYTF. The CDR3, as DNA: TGTGCCACCAGTGATGGGCCTGGCTACACCTTC.

This clonotype was picked up a small number of times. The chain uses TRBV18 and TRBJ2-2; D remains unclear. CDR3 length equals 11 residues. Deletions cut 5 bases from V and 6 bases from J, with 4 bases between. Germline values: CDR1 KGHSH, CDR2 LQKENI. CDR3 sequence: CASSRPGELFF. The CDR3 DNA reads as TGTGCCAGCTCAAGGCCCGGGGAGCTGTTTTTT.

V usage is TRBV28 and J usage is TRBJ1-5, with D maybe TRBD1 (6 bases). Per the germline V gene, CDR1 is MDHEN and CDR2 is SYDVKM. CDR3 length equals 14 residues. The V and J ends lost 5 bases and 7 bases respectively, with 15 bases between them. CDR3 in DNA: TGTGCCAGCAGTCCCAGGGGCAGGGAACAGCCCCAGCATTTT. Encoded protein: CASSPRGREQPQHF.

This sequence joins TRBV20-1 and TRBJ2-7, with D possibly being TRBD2 (6 bases). The CDR3 is 12 residues long. The V gene lost 2 bases and the J gene lost 3 bases, with 8 bases spanning the gap. Germline V lookup: CDR1 DFQATT, CDR2 SNEGSKA (reference sequence). CDR3 in DNA: TGCAGTGCTAGATTGCGGGACTACGAGCAGTACTTC. This translates into CSARLRDYEQYF.

The gene calls are TRBV4-1 and TRBJ1-6; D ambiguous. Trimming shortened V by 0 bases and J by 0 bases, and 6 bases separated the two germline ends. The CDR3 contains 16 residues. Germline loops: CDR1 MGHRA, CDR2 YSYEKL. CDR3 nucleotides: TGCGCCAGCAGCCAAGATATCAGCTCCTATAATTCACCCCTCCACTTT. It translates to CASSQDISSYNSPLHF.

The genes are TRBV6-4 and TRBJ2-3; 7 nucleotides agree with TRBD2. There are 15 residues in the CDR3. The germline V gene has CDR1 MRHNA and CDR2 SNTAGT. Trimming cost V 4 bases and J 2 bases; bases outside gene matches: 6. This CDR3 is CASSVISGTTDTQYF. DNA of the CDR3: TGTGCCAGCAGTGTAATCAGCGGGACCACAGATACGCAGTATTTT.

In its sample, this clonotype was seen many times. The V call is TRBV5-1, the J call TRBJ2-5, with TRBD1 matching over 9 bases. The CDR3 extends over 14 amino acids. The germline V gene encodes CDR1 SGHRS and CDR2 YFSETQ. J gave up 5 bases and V 7 bases, and 9 bases lay outside the gene matches. CDR3 nucleotide sequence: TGCGCCAGCGTAGGGACAGGGTTGCAGGAGACCCAGTACTTC. This translates into CASVGTGLQETQYF.

This clonotype was seen at least ten times. This chain uses TRBV2 with TRBJ2-2, with D unclear. This CDR3 is 12 amino acids long. V was trimmed by 8 bases and J by 5 bases, leaving 9 bases between them. The V gene's germline CDR1 is SNHLY and CDR2 FYNNEI. Written as DNA, the CDR3 is TGTGCCAGCTGCCCCCAGACCGGGGAGCTGTTTTTT. Translated, it gives CASCPQTGELFF.

This sequence joins TRBV15 and TRBJ2-5, with D possibly TRBD1 on 5 matching bases. The CDR3 loop spans 16 amino acids. From germline, CDR1 is LNHNV and CDR2 YYDKDF (reference sequence). The ends were cut back, 0 bases at V and 5 bases at J, with 16 bases in the middle. DNA of the CDR3: TGTGCCACCAGCAGAGATGAGACAGTCGTAGGGGAGACCCAGTACTTC. It is translated as CATSRDETVVGETQYF. The variable domain in full, completed from reference TRBV15 and TRBJ2-5, reads DAMVIQNPRYQVTQFGKPVTLSCSQTLNHNVMYWYQQKSSQAPKLLFHYYDKDFNNEADTPDNFQSRRPNTSFCFLDIRSPGLGDTAMYLCATSRDETVVGETQYFGPGTRLLVL.

This clonotype has a handful of counts. The rearrangement joins TRBV5-4 to TRBJ2-5; 8 bases match TRBD2. Per the germline V gene, CDR1 is SGHNT and CDR2 is YYREEE (reference sequence). This CDR3 is 15 amino acids long. J gave up 3 bases and V 6 bases, and 10 bases lay outside the gene matches. Here the CDR3 reads CASTLEPGLEETQYF. CDR3 bases: TGTGCCAGCACGCTAGAGCCGGGACTAGAAGAGACCCAGTACTTC.

The V and J genes are TRBV7-6 and TRBJ2-7; tentative D call: TRBD1 (6 bases). Germline CDR1 reads SGHVS; CDR2 reads FNYEAQ. V lost 1 base to trimming and J lost 0 bases, with 7 bases between them. The CDR3 is 14 residues long. CDR3 in amino acids: CASSLGTDSYEQYF. The CDR3, as DNA: TGTGCCAGCAGCTTAGGGACAGACTCCTACGAGCAGTACTTC.

V is TRBV19 and J is TRBJ2-2, with D tentatively TRBD1 (6 bases). This CDR3 contains 14 residues. Germline V gives CDR1 LNHDA, CDR2 SQIVND (reference sequence). Trimming removed 3 bases at V and 1 base at J, with 6 bases between. CDR3 DNA: TGTGCCAGTAGTATGGGACAGAACACCGGGGAGCTGTTTTTT. Translating it yields CASSMGQNTGELFF.

This clonotype was seen many times. The chain employs TRBV6-5 and TRBJ2-3; the D gene is possibly TRBD2 (7 bases). V was cut by 2 bases and J by 5 bases, with 20 bases left in between. Germline values: CDR1 MNHEY, CDR2 SVGAGI. The CDR3 has 17 amino acids. CDR3 nucleotides: TGTGCCAGCAGTTACGGTCAAGGGGGGGGGCGGCAAGATACGCAGTATTTT. Its translation is CASSYGQGGGRQDTQYF.

This clonotype was counted ten times or more. CDR3 coding DNA: TGCGCCAGCAGCTTAGAGGACAGGGGGCTAGAAGATACGCAGTATTTT. As protein: CASSLEDRGLEDTQYF. The V call is TRBV5-1, the J call TRBJ2-3, with 11 bases matching TRBD1. The germline V gene has CDR1 SGHRS and CDR2 YFSETQ. There are 16 residues in the CDR3. The J segment lost 5 bases and the V segment lost 2 bases, leaving 7 bases of the junction unmatched. The variable domain in full, with the rest retrieved from reference TRBV5-1 and TRBJ2-3, is KAGVTQTPRYLIKTRGQQVTLSCSPISGHRSVSWYQQTPGQGLQFLFEYFSETQRNKGNFPGRFSGRQFSNSRSEMNVSTLELGDSALYLCASSLEDRGLEDTQYFGPGTRLTVL.